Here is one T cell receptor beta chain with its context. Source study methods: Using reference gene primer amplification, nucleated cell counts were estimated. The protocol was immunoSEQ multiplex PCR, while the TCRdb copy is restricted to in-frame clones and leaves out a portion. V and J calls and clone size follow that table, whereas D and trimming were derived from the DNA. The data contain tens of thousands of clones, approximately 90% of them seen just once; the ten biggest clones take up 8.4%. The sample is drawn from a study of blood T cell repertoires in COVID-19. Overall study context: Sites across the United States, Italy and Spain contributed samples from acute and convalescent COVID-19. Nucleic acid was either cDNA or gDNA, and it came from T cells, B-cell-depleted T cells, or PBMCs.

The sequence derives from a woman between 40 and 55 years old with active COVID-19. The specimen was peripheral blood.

The CDR3 DNA reads TGTGCCAGCAGCTTGATTGATACGACAGGGAACACTGAAGCTTTCTTT. It translates to CASSLIDTTGNTEAFF. V and J are TRBV11-3 and TRBJ1-1; maybe TRBD1 (6 bases). Germline CDR1 SGHNT, CDR2 YENEEA. The CDR3 consists of 16 residues. V shed 3 bases and J shed 1 base, with 15 bases lying between them.